Given below is one T cell receptor beta chain in context. The data originate from a study of control samples from healthy donors and cancer patients. Only in-frame clones appear in the TCRdb table, and some are missing; sequencing was by immunoSEQ multiplex PCR. The sample yields some 220,000 clones, about 94% seen once. The germline V gene has CDR1 MDHEN and CDR2 SYDVKM. The length of the CDR3 is 11 residues. The receptor was derived from a man in his forties or fifties in good health. Sequences were obtained from blood. The chain carries TRBV28 and TRBJ2-2, with D uncertain. Here the CDR3 reads CAASYTGELFF. In DNA form, the CDR3 reads TGTGCGGCGTCCTACACCGGGGAGCTGTTTTTT.